This T cell receptor beta chain came from a study of T cell changes during pregnancy in multiple sclerosis. Germline CDR1 is MNHEY and CDR2 is SVGAGI. This CDR3 region has 12 residues. Trimming shortened V by 0 bases and J by 14 bases, and 12 bases separated the two germline ends. Some clones are missing from TCRdb's copy, which holds only in-frame ones; the method was immunoSEQ multiplex PCR. The sample has around 66,000 clones, around nine tenths seen once. The chain uses TRBV6-5 and TRBJ2-3; maybe TRBD2 (6 bases). This receptor was taken from a female donor in good health, enrolled as a control in a pregnancy study. The sequencing here drew on peripheral blood, taken in the first trimester of pregnancy. The CDR3 DNA is TGTGCCAGCAGTTACTCGTTGACTAGTTGGTATTTT. Protein sequence: CASSYSLTSWYF.